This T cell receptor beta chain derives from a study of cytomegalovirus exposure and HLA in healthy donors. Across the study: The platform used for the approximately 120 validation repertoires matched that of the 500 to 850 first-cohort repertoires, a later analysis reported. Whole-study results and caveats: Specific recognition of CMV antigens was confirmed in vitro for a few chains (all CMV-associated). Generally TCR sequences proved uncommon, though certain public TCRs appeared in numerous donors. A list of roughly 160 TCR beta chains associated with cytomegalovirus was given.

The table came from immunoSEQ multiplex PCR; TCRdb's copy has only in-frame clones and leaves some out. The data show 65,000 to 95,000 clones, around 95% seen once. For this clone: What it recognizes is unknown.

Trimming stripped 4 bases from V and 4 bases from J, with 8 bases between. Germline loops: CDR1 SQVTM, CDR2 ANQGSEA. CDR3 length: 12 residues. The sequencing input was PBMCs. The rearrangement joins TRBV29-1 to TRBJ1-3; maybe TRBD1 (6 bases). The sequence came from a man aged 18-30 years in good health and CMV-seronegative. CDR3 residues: CSVAQGGNTIYF. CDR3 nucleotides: TGCAGCGTTGCCCAGGGGGGAAACACCATATATTTT. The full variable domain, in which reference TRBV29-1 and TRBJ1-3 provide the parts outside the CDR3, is SAVISQKPSRDICQRGTSLTIQCQVDSQVTMMFWYRQQPGQSLTLIATANQGSEATYESGFVIDKFPISRPNLTFSTLTVSNMSPEDSSIYLCSVAQGGNTIYFGEGSWLTVV.